Below are 26 T cell receptor beta chains sequenced from a single sample in a study of STAT5B mutations in CD4+ large granular lymphocyte leukemia. Sequencing used immunoSEQ multiplex PCR; TCRdb keeps in-frame clones, though not all of them. Counted here are 30,000 to 40,000 clones, 75% to 85% occurring once; the ten biggest clones make up less than 1.5%. The sample taken for sequencing was CD4+ T cells from blood buffy coats. The receptors here all came from a human donor in good health.

The chain has TRBV9 and TRBJ2-1; D remains unclear. The CDR3 consists of 15 residues. V was trimmed by 0 bases and J by 10 bases, leaving 17 bases between them. The V gene's germline CDR1 is SGDLS and CDR2 YYNGEE. The CDR3 nucleotides read TGTGCCAGCAGCGTAGGCGCGCACAAGTCGGAGGAGCAGTTCTTC. Amino acid sequence: CASSVGAHKSEEQFF.

The chain carries TRBV19 and TRBJ1-1; D might be TRBD1 (6 bases). Germline V gene data show CDR1 as LNHDA and CDR2 as SQIVND (reference sequence). V was clipped by 0 bases and J by 4 bases, with 9 bases between them. The CDR3 runs 14 residues. In DNA form, the CDR3 reads TGTGCCAGTAGTATAGATAGGGGGGTCACTGAAGCTTTCTTT. Its protein is CASSIDRGVTEAFF.

This clone was counted only a few times. The J gene is TRBJ2-1, the V gene TRBV11-2; 10 bases map to TRBD2. CDR1 and CDR2 from the germline V gene are SGHAT and FQNNGV. This CDR3 region has 18 residues. After removal of 3 bases from V and 8 bases from J, the junction contained 16 bases not matched to a gene. CDR3 in amino acids: CASSFSPLQRGGFHEQFF. DNA of the CDR3: TGTGCCAGCAGCTTTTCTCCGCTTCAGCGGGGGGGTTTCCATGAGCAGTTCTTC.

This clone has only one observation. The chain has TRBV27 and TRBJ2-3; 10 bases agree with TRBD2. CDR3 size: 14 residues. Germline V lookup: CDR1 MNHEY, CDR2 SMNVEV (reference sequence). V shed 4 bases, J shed 7 bases, and the junction held 5 bases outside the gene matches. CDR3 nucleotide sequence: TGTGCCAGCAGTTGGGTTAGCGGGAGGAATACGCAGTATTTT. Translated: CASSWVSGRNTQYF.

V and J are TRBV13 and TRBJ1-6; 8 bases are shared with TRBD1. V lost 5 bases, J lost 8 bases, and 8 bases stayed unmatched. The CDR3 spans 15 residues. CDR1 and CDR2 (germline): PRHDT, FYEKMQ (reference sequence). The CDR3 reads CASSARQGIDSPLHF. CDR3 sequence (DNA): TGTGCCAGCAGCGCGCGACAGGGGATAGATTCACCCCTCCACTTT. The whole variable domain, remainder taken from reference TRBV13 and TRBJ1-6, is AAGVIQSPRHLIKEKRETATLKCYPIPRHDTVYWYQQGPGQDPQFLISFYEKMQSDKGSIPDRFSAQQFSDYHSELNMSSLELGDSALYFCASSARQGIDSPLHFGNGTRLTVT.

In this sample, this clone turned up once. This chain uses TRBV19 with TRBJ1-3, with D unclear. The CDR3 contains 13 residues. Looked up from germline, CDR1 is LNHDA and CDR2 is SQIVND (reference sequence). Between the trimmed V and J ends, which lost 9 bases and 2 bases, there was a span of 11 bases. CDR3 amino acids: CASRFGAGNTIYF. The CDR3, as DNA: TGTGCCAGCAGATTTGGGGCTGGAAACACCATATATTTT. Full variable domain (missing parts from reference TRBV19 and TRBJ1-3): DGGITQSPKYLFRKEGQNVTLSCEQNLNHDAMYWYRQDPGQGLRLIYYSQIVNDFQKGDIAEGYSVSREKKESFPLTVTSAQKNPTAFYLCASRFGAGNTIYFGEGSWLTVV.

The table lists this clone with a count of one. This chain links TRBV11-2 with TRBJ2-6; D unclear. The germline CDR1 and CDR2 sequences are SGHAT and FQNNGV. V was cut by 0 bases and J by 0 bases, with 9 bases left in between. CDR3 length equals 17 residues. The CDR3: CASSLEVTFSGANVLTF. The CDR3 nucleotides are TGTGCCAGCAGCTTAGAAGTGACATTCTCTGGGGCCAACGTCCTGACTTTC.

The chain joins TRBV28 to TRBJ1-5; perhaps TRBD1 as D (5 bases). Germline loops: CDR1 MDHEN, CDR2 SYDVKM. The CDR3 length is 15 residues. V lost 3 bases, J lost 4 bases, and 13 bases lay in between. The chain's CDR3 is CASSFVQGGNQPQHF. Written as DNA, the CDR3 is TGTGCCAGCAGTTTCGTGCAGGGTGGGAATCAGCCCCAGCATTTT.

This sequence joins TRBV12-5 and TRBJ2-1, with D tentatively TRBD1 (5 bases). CDR3 length: 12 amino acids. CDR1 and CDR2 from the germline V gene are LGHNT and FRNRAP. Trimming shortened V by 1 base and J by 15 bases, and 13 bases separated the two germline ends. The CDR3 sequence: CASGLAGPDGFF. CDR3 coding DNA: TGTGCTAGTGGTTTGGCAGGGCCTGATGGGTTCTTC. Looking up the rest from reference TRBV12-5 and TRBJ2-1 gives the full variable domain: DARVTQTPRHKVTEMGQEVTMRCQPILGHNTVFWYRQTMMQGLELLAYFRNRAPLDDSGMPKDRFSAEMPDATLATLKIQPSEPRDSAVYFCASGLAGPDGFFGPGTRLTVL.

This clone occurred once. This rearrangement joins TRBV6-5 to TRBJ2-3; TRBD2 matches 8 bases. The length of the CDR3 is 14 residues. With 7 bases clipped from V and 0 bases from J, the junction kept 3 bases outside the gene matches. In germline, CDR1 is MNHEY, CDR2 SVGAGI. DNA for the CDR3: TGTGCCAGCAAAGCTAGCGGGAGCACAGATACGCAGTATTTT. Residues: CASKASGSTDTQYF.

This chain uses TRBV2 with TRBJ2-4; tentatively, D is TRBD2 (5 bases). The CDR3 is made up of 13 amino acids. Trimming removed 8 bases from V and 7 bases from J, with 15 bases in between. Germline V gene sequence: CDR1 SNHLY, CDR2 FYNNEI. The CDR3: CASLAATGNIQYF. CDR3 bases: TGTGCCAGCCTTGCGGCGACGGGGAACATTCAGTACTTC.

This clone was recorded only once. The chain carries TRBV7-7 and TRBJ2-2; possibly TRBD2 for D (7 bases). The CDR3 spans 16 residues. V lost 3 bases to trimming and J lost 0 bases, with 11 bases between them. Germline CDR1 reads SSHAT; CDR2 reads FNYEAQ (reference sequence). The CDR3 spells CASSFEGGSNTGELFF. DNA of the CDR3: TGTGCCAGCAGCTTCGAGGGGGGGTCGAACACCGGGGAGCTGTTTTTT.

The V call is TRBV25-1, the J call TRBJ2-5; D is possibly TRBD2 (6 bases). CDR3 length equals 15 residues. CDR1 is MGHDK, CDR2 SYGVNS, per germline. V was pared by 2 bases and J by 1 base, with 11 bases between. The CDR3: CASSEGGGPQETQYF. The CDR3 nucleotides read TGTGCCAGCAGTGAAGGGGGAGGCCCCCAAGAGACCCAGTACTTC.

The J gene is TRBJ1-5, the V gene TRBV5-8; a possible D gene is TRBD1 (6 bases). The V end was cut by 0 bases, the J end by 7 bases, with 14 bases between. CDR3 size: 15 residues. The germline V gene encodes CDR1 SGHTS and CDR2 YDEGEE. The CDR3 is CASSLGQVLRQPQHF. CDR3 DNA: TGTGCCAGCAGCTTGGGACAGGTCCTCAGGCAGCCCCAGCATTTT.

The chain combines TRBV5-6 with TRBJ2-3; D is unresolved. Germline assignment: CDR1 SGHDT and CDR2 YYEEEE. Trimming shortened V by 4 bases and J by 6 bases, and 15 bases separated the two germline ends. This CDR3 has 14 amino acids. This chain's CDR3 is CASSLTGLGDTQYF. For the CDR3, the DNA is TGTGCCAGCAGCCTGACCGGGCTCGGGGATACGCAGTATTTT.

This chain connects TRBV5-4 to TRBJ2-7, with D possibly being TRBD1 (5 bases). The CDR3 covers 11 residues. Per the germline V gene, CDR1 is SGHNT and CDR2 is YYREEE (reference sequence). The V end lost 5 bases, the J end lost 5 bases, and 8 bases lay between the germline ends. The CDR3 sequence: CASSWGHEQYF. The CDR3 nucleotides read TGTGCCAGCAGTTGGGGCCACGAGCAGTACTTC.

This chain joins TRBV7-3 and TRBJ1-3, with D hard to call. From germline, CDR1 is SGHTA and CDR2 FQGTGA. The CDR3 totals 15 residues. The germline V and J ends were trimmed by 2 bases and 0 bases, with 8 bases remaining between them. CDR3 sequence (DNA): TGTGCCAGCAGCTTATCGTCGGACTCTGGAAACACCATATATTTT. It is translated as CASSLSSDSGNTIYF.

The chain is built from TRBV11-2 and TRBJ2-1, with D uncertain. This CDR3 is 13 amino acids long. V dropped 0 bases and J dropped 4 bases, with 4 bases sitting between them. Germline V gene sequence: CDR1 SGHAT, CDR2 FQNNGV. The CDR3 is CASSLERYNEQFF. The CDR3 DNA reads TGTGCCAGCAGCTTAGAGCGGTACAATGAGCAGTTCTTC.

This clone was counted between two and nine times. CDR3 region: CASSIGQGVTYSNQPQHF. In nucleotides, the CDR3 is TGTGCCAGCAGCATCGGACAGGGGGTGACTTATAGCAATCAGCCCCAGCATTTT. This chain connects TRBV7-8 to TRBJ1-5, with TRBD1 matching over 10 bases. The CDR3 consists of 18 residues. Germline-derived CDR1 and CDR2 are SGHVS and FQNEAQ. With 5 bases clipped from V and 0 bases from J, the junction kept 10 bases outside the gene matches.

The V call is TRBV10-3, the J call TRBJ2-1; the D gene is possibly TRBD1 (6 bases). V lost 4 bases, J lost 6 bases, and 16 bases lay in between. The CDR3 runs to 15 residues. Germline V gene lookup returns CDR1 ENHRY and CDR2 SYGVKD. CDR3 amino acids: CAISGGQSLVNEQFF. The CDR3 nucleotides are TGTGCCATCAGTGGGGGGCAATCTCTAGTCAATGAGCAGTTCTTC.

About this clone: Other DNA sequences of this sample code for an identical CDR3. The genes are TRBV5-1 and TRBJ1-1; the D is unclear. The CDR3 is made up of 14 amino acids. V lost 0 bases, J lost 0 bases, and 6 bases lay in between. Germline lookup yields CDR1 SGHRS and CDR2 YFSETQ. The CDR3 protein is CASSLASMNTEAFF. Here the CDR3 DNA reads TGCGCCAGCAGCTTGGCTTCCATGAACACTGAAGCTTTCTTT.

The V call is TRBV28, the J call TRBJ2-1; TRBD2 matches 7 bases. The length of the CDR3 is 18 residues. J gave up 5 bases and V 2 bases, and 15 bases lay outside the gene matches. The germline CDR1 and CDR2 sequences are MDHEN and SYDVKM. The CDR3 region is CASSLGPLATSVNNEQFF. The CDR3 DNA follows: TGTGCCAGCAGTTTAGGGCCCTTGGCTACTAGCGTCAACAATGAGCAGTTCTTC. The full variable domain, its missing parts supplied by reference TRBV28 and TRBJ2-1, is DVKVTQSSRYLVKRTGEKVFLECVQDMDHENMFWYRQDPGLGLRLIYFSYDVKMKEKGDIPEGYSVSREKKERFSLILESASTNQTSMYLCASSLGPLATSVNNEQFFGPGTRLTVL.

The genes are TRBV7-9 and TRBJ1-4; unclear D gene. The CDR3 runs to 15 residues. V was shortened by 1 base and J by 0 bases, with 6 bases between the two germline ends. In germline, CDR1 is SEHNR, CDR2 FQNEAQ (reference sequence). The CDR3 coding sequence is TGTGCCAGCAGCTTAGGGGTTGCAACTAATGAAAAACTGTTTTTT. As protein: CASSLGVATNEKLFF.

This clone appeared once. The gene calls are TRBV2 and TRBJ1-2; 12 bases agree with TRBD1. V lost 5 bases and J lost 14; bases outside the gene matches: 21. CDR3 length: 17 residues. The germline V gene encodes CDR1 SNHLY and CDR2 FYNNEI. The CDR3, as DNA: TGTGCCAGCAGTACGTGGACCAGAACCGGGACAGGGGGCTCGGATACCTTC. Translated, it gives CASSTWTRTGTGGSDTF.

The rearrangement uses TRBV2 and TRBJ1-2, with TRBD1 matching over 7 bases. Trimming at V came to 7 bases and at J to 5 bases, leaving 10 bases not matched to a gene. Germline V gene sequence: CDR1 SNHLY, CDR2 FYNNEI. This CDR3 has 14 residues. The CDR3 nucleotides read TGTGCCAGCAACCGACAGGGAGGGCCTTATGGCTACACCTTC. Translating gives CASNRQGGPYGYTF.

V is TRBV7-3 and J is TRBJ2-2; no definite D call. The CDR3 spans 16 residues. In germline, CDR1 is SGHTA, CDR2 FQGTGA. V lost 2 bases to trimming and J lost 1 base, with 11 bases between them. The CDR3 nucleotides read TGTGCCAGCAGCTTATTGGTTAGCCAGAACACCGGGGAGCTGTTTTTT. This sequence encodes CASSLLVSQNTGELFF. Looking up the rest from reference TRBV7-3 and TRBJ2-2 gives the full variable domain: GAGVSQTPSNKVTEKGKYVELRCDPISGHTALYWYRQSLGQGPEFLIYFQGTGAADDSGLPNDRFFAVRPEGSVSTLKIQRTERGDSAVYLCASSLLVSQNTGELFFGEGSRLTVL.